The 19 T cell receptor beta chains below come from one sample, sequenced in a study of blood T cells in healthy people across ages. A second roughly 6 to 11 cycle PCR used barcoded and J-beta primers. TCRdb re-called the 5' RACE reads through MiXCR, storing one row per CDR3 protein. This sample yields 1.5 million to 1.8 million distinct CDR3 sequences, of which about 45% are seen a single time; more than 4% belongs to the top ten. The sequenced sample consisted of blood. The receptors were gathered from a woman aged 18-29 years in good health.

The genes are TRBV9 and TRBJ2-1; 9 positions agree with TRBD2. The J call may be wrong; the DNA end is better matched by TRBJ2-7. This CDR3 contains 16 residues. The V gene's germline CDR1 is SGDLS and CDR2 YYNGEE. CDR3 in DNA: TGTGCCAGCAGCTTGACTAGCGGAGCTTCCTACAATGAGCAGTACTTC. Translation gives CASSLTSGASYNEQYF.

This sequence joins TRBV9 and TRBJ1-2; D remains ambiguous. Germline V lookup: CDR1 SGDLS, CDR2 YYNGEE. This CDR3 contains 15 residues. Trimming took off 2 bases at V and 4 bases at J, with 15 bases between the two ends. Here the CDR3 DNA reads TGTGCCAGCAGCGTGGGAGCCAACCCCTCCTATGGCTACACCTTC. Amino acid sequence: CASSVGANPSYGYTF.

This clonotype was seen a few times. The rearrangement joins TRBV2 to TRBJ1-4; D is ambiguous. The germline V and J ends were trimmed by 7 bases and 3 bases, with 9 bases remaining between them. CDR1 and CDR2 (germline): SNHLY, FYNNEI. The length of the CDR3 is 13 residues. CDR3 sequence: CASNPEANEKLFF. Written as DNA, the CDR3 is TGTGCCAGCAACCCAGAGGCTAATGAAAAACTGTTTTTT.

The chain recombines TRBV29-1 with TRBJ2-3, with D maybe TRBD2 (6 bases). Germline CDR1 SQVTM, CDR2 ANQGSEA. This CDR3 comprises 14 residues. V lost 4 bases, J lost 1 base, and 12 bases lay in between. DNA of the CDR3: TGCAGCGTTGGGCTGGGCGGGGGCACAGATACGCAGTATTTT. Translated: CSVGLGGGTDTQYF.

This clonotype has only a few counts. The rearrangement joins TRBV12-3 or TRBV12-4 to TRBJ2-7; no clear D. The V and J ends lost 4 bases and 6 bases respectively, with 7 bases between them. This CDR3 spans 11 amino acids. The CDR3 reads CASSSTVEQYF. DNA of the CDR3: TGTGCCAGCAGTTCCACAGTCGAGCAGTACTTC.

This clonotype has a handful of counts. V usage is TRBV15 and J usage is TRBJ2-4; D is perhaps TRBD2 (6 bases). The DNA matches TRBJ2-7 better at its end, which makes the J call doubtful. The CDR3 extends over 15 amino acids. Per germline, CDR1 LNHNV and CDR2 YYDKDF (reference sequence). CDR3 protein: CATSTEASAAYEQYF. CDR3 coding DNA: TGTGCCACCAGCACAGAGGCTAGCGCTGCCTACGAGCAGTACTTC.

The chain links TRBV2 to TRBJ2-2; 8 nucleotides align to TRBD1. The CDR3 is 15 residues long. Trimming removed 6 bases from V and 6 bases from J; junction bases left unmatched: 9. The germline gives CDR1 SNHLY, CDR2 FYNNEI. CDR3: CASSPGQGGSGELFF. The CDR3, as DNA: TGTGCCAGCAGCCCAGGACAGGGCGGTTCCGGGGAGCTGTTTTTT.

The chain links TRBV7-2 to TRBJ2-3; 8 bases map to TRBD2. The CDR3 consists of 16 residues. The trim removed 0 bases at V and 2 bases at J, leaving 4 bases unmatched. Looked up from germline, CDR1 is SGHTA and CDR2 is FQGNSA. CDR3 loop: CASSLAIAGPTDTQYF. In DNA, the CDR3 is TGTGCCAGCAGCTTAGCGATAGCGGGGCCCACAGATACGCAGTATTTT.

The chain joins TRBV29-1 to TRBJ1-2; D perhaps matches TRBD1 (5 bases). The ends were cut back, 5 bases at V and 4 bases at J, with 11 bases in the middle. This CDR3 comprises 12 residues. Germline V gene lookup returns CDR1 SQVTM and CDR2 ANQGSEA. This chain's CDR3 is CSVIDSPYGYTF. The CDR3 nucleotides are TGCAGCGTTATAGACAGCCCCTATGGCTACACCTTC.

With respect to this clonotype: Germline and junction disagree at one end, which may indicate a read error. The chain combines TRBV11-2 with TRBJ2-2; TRBD1 matches at 7 bases. The germline gives CDR1 SGHAT, CDR2 FQNNGV. This CDR3 is built from 15 residues. This CDR3 reads CAGRGTAANTGELFF. Here the CDR3 DNA reads TGTGCCGGCAGGGGGACAGCCGCGAACACCGGGGAGCTGTTTTTT. The full variable domain, its missing parts supplied by reference TRBV11-2 and TRBJ2-2, is EAGVAQSPRYKIIEKRQSVAFWCNPISGHATLYWYQQILGQGPKLLIQFQNNGVVDDSQLPKDRFSAERLKGVDSTLKIQPAKLEDSAVYLCAGRGTAANTGELFFGEGSRLTVL.

This clonotype was observed a few times. The V and J genes are TRBV2 and TRBJ2-1, with 11 bases matching TRBD1. CDR1 is SNHLY, CDR2 FYNNEI, per germline. V lost 6 bases to trimming and J lost 4 bases; unmatched junction nucleotides: 5. CDR3 length: 15 residues. CDR3 amino acids: CASREDRGLYNEQFF. DNA of the CDR3: TGTGCCAGCAGGGAGGACAGGGGGCTTTACAATGAGCAGTTCTTC.

This clonotype has more than one count but fewer than ten. The chain recombines TRBV5-1 with TRBJ2-3; 7 nucleotides line up with TRBD1. The CDR3 runs to 15 residues. Germline CDR1 is SGHRS and CDR2 is YFSETQ. V lost 4 bases, J lost 1 base, and 6 bases stayed unmatched. The DNA of the CDR3 is TGCGCCAGCAGCCCAAGGGACAGCGGCACAGATACGCAGTATTTT. Translated: CASSPRDSGTDTQYF.

This clonotype was observed at least ten times. The V gene is TRBV30, the J gene TRBJ2-6, with 7 nucleotides matching TRBD1. CDR1 is GTSNPN, CDR2 SVGIG, per germline (reference sequence). V shed 4 bases, J shed 5 bases, and the junction held 11 bases outside the gene matches. The CDR3 contains 16 residues. The CDR3 is CAWTGQSLLRANVLTF. CDR3 coding DNA: TGTGCCTGGACGGGACAGTCCTTACTCCGGGCCAACGTCCTGACTTTC.

In its sample, this clonotype was seen many times. The chain is built from TRBV27 and TRBJ2-1; TRBD1 matches 8 bases. CDR1 is MNHEY and CDR2 is SMNVEV in the germline V gene (reference sequence). There are 13 residues in the CDR3. The trim removed 5 bases at V and 7 bases at J, leaving 4 bases unmatched. In DNA, the CDR3 is TGTGCCAGCAGTGTGGACAGGGTAAATGAGCAGTTCTTC. Protein product: CASSVDRVNEQFF.

This clonotype has just a few counts. This rearrangement joins TRBV11-2 to TRBJ2-5; D gene ambiguous. The CDR3 length is 14 residues. Deletions cut 0 bases from V and 11 bases from J, with 16 bases between. CDR1 and CDR2 (germline): SGHAT, FQNNGV. This CDR3 is CASSLEGLYNEQYF. The CDR3 DNA reads as TGTGCCAGCAGCTTAGAAGGCCTCTACAATGAGCAGTACTTC.

This chain connects TRBV7-9 to TRBJ2-4; D is uncertain. V lost 1 base, J lost 3 bases, and 13 bases lay in between. Germline lookup yields CDR1 SEHNR and CDR2 FQNEAQ (reference sequence). The CDR3 has 16 amino acids. The CDR3 spells CASSLVGVWDKNIQYF. The CDR3 DNA follows: TGTGCCAGCAGCTTAGTTGGGGTTTGGGACAAAAACATTCAGTACTTC.

This clonotype was seen a handful of times. This CDR3 reads CASGPRGRGGEQFF. The CDR3 DNA sequence: TGTGCTAGTGGCCCAAGAGGCAGGGGTGGTGAGCAGTTCTTC. The chain is built from TRBV12-5 and TRBJ2-1, with D perhaps matching TRBD1 (6 bases). Germline CDR1 and CDR2: LGHNT and FRNRAP. The CDR3 spans 14 residues. Trimming took 6 bases from V and 9 from J, leaving 18 bases between them.

The V and J genes are TRBV29-1 and TRBJ2-7; 8 bases fit TRBD1. Losses at the gene ends were 5 bases for V and 1 base for J; bases not matched to a gene: 7. The CDR3 has 14 residues. Per germline, CDR1 SQVTM and CDR2 ANQGSEA. CDR3: CSVSPGQDSYEQYF. In DNA form, the CDR3 reads TGCAGCGTTTCACCGGGACAGGATTCCTACGAGCAGTACTTC.

As concerns this clonotype: This may come from a read error, since a much larger clone is one base off. This chain uses TRBV12-3 or TRBV12-4 with TRBJ2-7, with D perhaps matching TRBD1 or TRBD2 (6 bases each). This CDR3 region has 13 residues. V was shortened by 8 bases and J by 4 bases, with 15 bases between the two germline ends. CDR3 nucleotide sequence: TGTGCCAGCTGGGGGGCAACTTCTTACGAGCAGTACTTC. Its translation is CASWGATSYEQYF.